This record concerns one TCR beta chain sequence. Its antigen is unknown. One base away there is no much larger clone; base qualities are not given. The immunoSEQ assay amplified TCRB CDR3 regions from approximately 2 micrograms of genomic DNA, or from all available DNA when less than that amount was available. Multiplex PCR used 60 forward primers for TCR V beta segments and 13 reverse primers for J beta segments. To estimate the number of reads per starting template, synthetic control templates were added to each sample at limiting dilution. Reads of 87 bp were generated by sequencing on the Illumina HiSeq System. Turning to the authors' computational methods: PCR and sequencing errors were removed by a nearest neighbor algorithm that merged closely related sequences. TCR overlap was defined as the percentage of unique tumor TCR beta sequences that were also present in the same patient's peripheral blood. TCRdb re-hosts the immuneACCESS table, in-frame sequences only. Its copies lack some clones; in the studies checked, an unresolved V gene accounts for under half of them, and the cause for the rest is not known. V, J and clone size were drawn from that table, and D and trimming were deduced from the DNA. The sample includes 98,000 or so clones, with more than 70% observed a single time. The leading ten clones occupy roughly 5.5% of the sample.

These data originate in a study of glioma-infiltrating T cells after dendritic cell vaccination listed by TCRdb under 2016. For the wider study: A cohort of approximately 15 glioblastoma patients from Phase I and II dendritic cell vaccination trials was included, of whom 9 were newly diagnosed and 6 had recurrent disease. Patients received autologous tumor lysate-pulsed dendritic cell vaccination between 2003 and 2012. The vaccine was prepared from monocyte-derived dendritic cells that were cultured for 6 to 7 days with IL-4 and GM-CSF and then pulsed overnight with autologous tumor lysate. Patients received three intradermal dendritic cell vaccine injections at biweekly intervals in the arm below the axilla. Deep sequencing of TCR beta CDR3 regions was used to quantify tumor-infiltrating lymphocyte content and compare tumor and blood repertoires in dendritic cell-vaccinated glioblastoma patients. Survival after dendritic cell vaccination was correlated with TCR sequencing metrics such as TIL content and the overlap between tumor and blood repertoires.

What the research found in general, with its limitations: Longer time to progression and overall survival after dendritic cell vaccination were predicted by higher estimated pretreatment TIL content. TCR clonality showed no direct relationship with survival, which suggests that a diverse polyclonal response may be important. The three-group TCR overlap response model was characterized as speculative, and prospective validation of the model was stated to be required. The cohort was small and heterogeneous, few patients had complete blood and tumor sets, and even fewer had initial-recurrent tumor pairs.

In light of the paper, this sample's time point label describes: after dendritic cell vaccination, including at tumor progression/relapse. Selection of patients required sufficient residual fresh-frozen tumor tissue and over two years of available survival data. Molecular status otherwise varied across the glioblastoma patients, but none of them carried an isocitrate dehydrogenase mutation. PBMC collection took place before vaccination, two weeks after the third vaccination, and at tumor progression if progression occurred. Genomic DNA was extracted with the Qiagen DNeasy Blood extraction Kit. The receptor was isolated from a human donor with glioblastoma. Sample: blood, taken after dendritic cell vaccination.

The base sequence is TGTGCCAGCTCCCGGCAGAGGGATCAGCCCCAGCATTTT. It specifies CASSRQRDQPQHF. The rearranged chain carries TRBV18 and TRBJ1-5; the D gene cannot be resolved reliably. The germline V gene sets CDR1 to KGHSH and CDR2 to LQKENI. Its CDR3 holds 13 amino acids, cysteine through phenylalanine. Only the CDR3 DNA stays, 39 bases, in frame from base 1. The junction shows trimming of 6 bases on V and 5 bases on J, plus 11 bases between the germline ends.